This passage covers 8 T cell receptor beta chains from one sample sequenced in a study of blood T cell repertoires in COVID-19. Profiling relied on immunoSEQ multiplex PCR, and the TCRdb table lists in-frame clones only, not all of them. The table records about 170,000 clones, around 85% of them present only once. The sequenced material came from peripheral blood. These receptors were obtained from an elderly woman with COVID-19, enrolled during active disease.

This chain links TRBV3-1 (or the pseudogene TRBV3-2) with TRBJ1-6; 7 bases are a match to TRBD1. Germline-derived CDR1 and CDR2 are LGHDT and YNNKEL (reference sequence). The CDR3 spans 14 residues. The V segment lost 4 bases and the J segment 6 bases; nucleotides outside the gene matches: 3. The DNA of the CDR3 is TGTGCCAGCAGCCCGGGACAGCCTAATTCACCCCTCCACTTT. It specifies CASSPGQPNSPLHF.

The chain has TRBV5-5 and TRBJ1-5, with 7 bases that match TRBD1. The CDR3 length is 14 residues. CDR1 is SGHKS and CDR2 is YYEKEE in the germline V gene (reference sequence). With 2 bases clipped from V and 2 bases from J, the junction kept 1 base outside the gene matches. This CDR3 is CASSLGTGNQPQHF. Here the CDR3 DNA reads TGTGCCAGCAGCTTAGGGACAGGCAATCAGCCCCAGCATTTT.

The V gene is TRBV2, the J gene TRBJ1-6; D is ambiguous. V gave up 7 bases and J gave up 3 bases, with 13 bases separating them. This CDR3 has 15 amino acids. CDR1 is SNHLY and CDR2 is FYNNEI in the germline V gene. The CDR3 loop is CASTDQSLYNSPLHF. The CDR3 coding sequence is TGTGCCAGCACTGATCAGTCCCTCTATAATTCACCCCTCCACTTT.

V is TRBV28 and J is TRBJ2-7; TRBD2 agrees at 7 bases. CDR1 MDHEN and CDR2 SYDVKM come from the germline V gene. With V trimmed by 2 bases and J by 7 bases, 11 bases remained unmatched. The CDR3 length is 15 residues. This CDR3 is CASSLGGGPDREQYF. DNA for the CDR3: TGTGCCAGCAGTTTAGGGGGAGGGCCGGACCGGGAGCAGTACTTC. Complete variable domain (other parts from reference TRBV28 and TRBJ2-7): DVKVTQSSRYLVKRTGEKVFLECVQDMDHENMFWYRQDPGLGLRLIYFSYDVKMKEKGDIPEGYSVSREKKERFSLILESASTNQTSMYLCASSLGGGPDREQYFGPGTRLTVT.

The J gene is TRBJ2-3, the V gene TRBV3-1 (or the pseudogene TRBV3-2); 9 nucleotides align to TRBD2. This CDR3 has 12 residues. Germline V gene lookup returns CDR1 LGHDT and CDR2 YNNKEL (reference sequence). The J segment lost 8 bases and the V segment lost 4 bases, leaving 1 base of the junction unmatched. CDR3 residues: CASSRAGGTQYF. The DNA of the CDR3 is TGTGCCAGCAGCCGAGCGGGGGGTACGCAGTATTTT.

This sequence joins TRBV5-1 and TRBJ2-3; TRBD2 agrees at 8 bases. Germline V lookup: CDR1 SGHRS, CDR2 YFSETQ. V shed 4 bases and J 5 bases; nucleotides not matched to a gene: 6. The CDR3 consists of 14 residues. The CDR3, as DNA: TGCGCCAGCAGCCCGGGACTAGAGGGAGATACGCAGTATTTT. It translates to CASSPGLEGDTQYF.

There are a few counts of this clone. The CDR3 protein is CASSPGQGSGLGNQPQHF. In nucleotides, the CDR3 is TGCGCCAGCAGCCCTGGCCAGGGGTCGGGCCTAGGCAATCAGCCCCAGCATTTT. The gene calls are TRBV5-1 and TRBJ1-5; the D gene is possibly TRBD1 (6 bases). Trimming shortened V by 4 bases and J by 2 bases, and 22 bases separated the two germline ends. Germline CDR1 is SGHRS and CDR2 is YFSETQ. This CDR3 has 18 residues. The whole variable domain, filled in from reference TRBV5-1 and TRBJ1-5, reads KAGVTQTPRYLIKTRGQQVTLSCSPISGHRSVSWYQQTPGQGLQFLFEYFSETQRNKGNFPGRFSGRQFSNSRSEMNVSTLELGDSALYLCASSPGQGSGLGNQPQHFGDGTRLSIL.

This chain connects TRBV24-1 to TRBJ1-1; D gene ambiguous. This CDR3 is 12 amino acids long. Trimming left V 11 bases short and J 1 base short, with 10 bases between. The germline CDR1 and CDR2 sequences are KGHDR and SFDVKD. CDR3 in amino acids: CASRLSNTEAFF. CDR3 in DNA: TGTGCCAGCAGACTCTCGAACACTGAAGCTTTCTTT.